The 26 T cell receptor beta chains given below trace back to one sample, sequenced in a study of CD8 T cells in ankylosing spondylitis. Study-wide points: Several highly homologous variants formed a TCR beta motif that appeared characteristic of ankylosing spondylitis blood.

These TCRs' antigens remain unknown. Each CDR3 protein is one row after TCRdb ran MiXCR on the 5' RACE reads. This table holds under 250,000 distinct CDR3 sequences, about 7.3% found once. The specimen sequenced was blood, either unsorted or a sorted T cell fraction (not recorded which). The source is a male donor with ankylosing spondylitis.

V gene TRBV7-2 combines with J gene TRBJ2-1; D is perhaps TRBD1 (6 bases). The CDR3 runs to 17 residues. CDR1 and CDR2 (germline): SGHTA, FQGNSA. V was pared by 0 bases and J by 2 bases, with 14 bases between. CDR3 residues: CASSLAGAPSPYNEQFF. CDR3 bases: TGTGCCAGCAGCTTAGCGGGGGCCCCATCTCCCTACAATGAGCAGTTCTTC.

As regards this clonotype: Since a much larger clone is just one base distant, this may be a read error. The J gene is TRBJ2-1, the V gene TRBV27, with D hard to call. Germline CDR1 MNHEY, CDR2 SMNVEV (reference sequence). The CDR3 spans 14 residues. The CDR3 DNA follows: TGTGCCAGCACTTTAGGCAGGACCTACAATGAGCAGTTCTTC. It translates to CASTLGRTYNEQFF.

This clonotype was detected only a few times. The chain carries TRBV3-1 and TRBJ2-7; D is unresolved. V was shortened by 3 bases and J by 2 bases, with 32 bases between the two germline ends. Germline CDR1 is LGHDT and CDR2 is YNNKEL (reference sequence). This CDR3 is built from 21 residues. The DNA for the CDR3 is TGTGCCAGCAGCCAGAACCCCCTTTTCAACTATCCGTCCTACAGTACCTACGAGCAGTACTTC. Translation gives CASSQNPLFNYPSYSTYEQYF.

This clonotype was seen many times. CDR3: CASSPAGTTDTQYF. The CDR3 DNA reads as TGTGCCAGCAGCCCGGCGGGCACCACAGATACGCAGTATTTT. The rearrangement joins TRBV28 to TRBJ2-3; the D gene is possibly TRBD2 (5 bases). From germline, CDR1 is MDHEN and CDR2 SYDVKM. This CDR3 region has 14 residues. Trimming removed 6 bases at V and 2 bases at J, with 12 bases between.

This clonotype was observed many times. The chain recombines TRBV9 with TRBJ2-2; possible D gene TRBD2, 5 bases. CDR1 is SGDLS, CDR2 YYNGEE, per germline. Deletions cut 4 bases from V and 3 bases from J, with 19 bases between. CDR3 length equals 17 residues. The CDR3 spells CASSSPVGDTDTGELFF. The DNA of the CDR3 is TGTGCCAGCAGCTCCCCGGTGGGAGATACGGACACCGGGGAGCTGTTTTTT.

This clonotype was seen ten or more times. The chain carries TRBV2 and TRBJ2-2, with D unresolved. Germline V CDR1 and CDR2: SNHLY, FYNNEI. The CDR3 loop spans 14 amino acids. V was shortened by 8 bases and J by 0 bases, with 10 bases between the two germline ends. CDR3 DNA: TGTGCCAGCGCCCCGGGCCCGAACACCGGGGAGCTGTTTTTT. Protein product: CASAPGPNTGELFF.

This clonotype was counted many times. The chain carries TRBV7-9 and TRBJ1-1, with D uncertain. Germline lookup yields CDR1 SEHNR and CDR2 FQNEAQ (reference sequence). The ends were cut back, 5 bases at V and 1 base at J, with 8 bases in the middle. The CDR3 has 13 residues. CDR3 nucleotide sequence: TGTGCCAGCAGCCCAGACCAGAACACTGAAGCTTTCTTT. Its translation is CASSPDQNTEAFF.

This clonotype was seen many times. A junction end diverges from the germline sequence, so it may reflect a read error. The chain couples TRBV27 to TRBJ1-2; a possible D gene is TRBD1 (5 bases). CDR3 length: 14 residues. Germline CDR1 reads MNHEY; CDR2 reads SMNVEV (reference sequence). Written as DNA, the CDR3 is TGTGCCAGCACTTTAAGGCTGGGGGGATATGGCTACACCTTC. It encodes CASTLRLGGYGYTF.

The CDR3 nucleotides are TGCAGTTCGTCTCAAGGGACAGGCAGCTCCTACGAGCAGTACTTC. It codes for CSSSQGTGSSYEQYF. The V gene is TRBV20-1, the J gene TRBJ2-7, with 8 bases fitting TRBD1. J was trimmed by 0 bases and V by 8 bases; bases with no gene match: 12. Germline V gene data show CDR1 as DFQATT and CDR2 as SNEGSKA (reference sequence). The CDR3 length is 15 residues.

This clonotype was found a few times. V and J are TRBV3-1 and TRBJ2-2; D uncertain. With 10 bases removed from V and 0 bases from J, the gap between germline ends came to 15 bases. The germline V gene has CDR1 LGHDT and CDR2 YNNKEL (reference sequence). The CDR3 is made up of 15 amino acids. CDR3 in amino acids: CATSRTFPNTGELFF. CDR3 bases: TGTGCCACCTCCCGGACCTTTCCGAACACCGGGGAGCTGTTTTTT.

In its sample, this clonotype was seen many times. V usage is TRBV29-1 and J usage is TRBJ2-7, with 9 bases aligning to TRBD1. V lost 6 bases to trimming and J lost 5 bases; unmatched junction nucleotides: 11. From germline, CDR1 is SQVTM and CDR2 ANQGSEA. CDR3 length: 14 residues. CDR3 coding DNA: TGCAGCGTCCTTGGGGGACAGGGTCTCGACGAGCAGTACTTC. Its translation: CSVLGGQGLDEQYF.

This clonotype has a handful of counts. V usage is TRBV6-2 or TRBV6-3 and J usage is TRBJ2-1; 11 positions agree with TRBD2. J was trimmed by 3 bases and V by 4 bases; bases with no gene match: 5. Germline values: CDR1 MNHEY, CDR2 SVGEGT. This CDR3 comprises 16 residues. CDR3 protein: CASSFSGGAFYNEQFF. CDR3 nucleotide sequence: TGTGCCAGCAGTTTTAGCGGGGGGGCTTTCTACAATGAGCAGTTCTTC.

This clonotype was seen repeatedly, ten times or more. V usage is TRBV12-3 or TRBV12-4 and J usage is TRBJ1-5; D is possibly TRBD1 (5 bases). There are 11 residues in the CDR3. V was trimmed by 5 bases and J by 11 bases, leaving 10 bases between them. Written as DNA, the CDR3 is TGTGCCAGCAGTAAGTCCAGGGCCCAGCATTTT. Its translation is CASSKSRAQHF.

This clonotype has at least ten counts. The chain carries TRBV16 and TRBJ1-5; TRBD1 might be the D (5 bases). The V gene's germline CDR1 is KGHSY and CDR2 FQNENV. The germline V and J ends were trimmed by 4 bases and 5 bases, with 9 bases remaining between them. The length of the CDR3 is 13 residues. The CDR3 loop reads CASSPTGDQPQHF. CDR3 in DNA: TGTGCCAGCAGCCCAACGGGGGATCAGCCCCAGCATTTT. Variable domain in full (rest from reference TRBV16 and TRBJ1-5): GEEVAQTPKHLVRGEGQKAKLYCAPIKGHSYVFWYQQVLKNEFKFLISFQNENVFDETGMPKERFSAKCLPNSPCSLEIQATKLEDSAVYFCASSPTGDQPQHFGDGTRLSIL.

There are many counts of this clonotype. The rearrangement uses TRBV7-2 and TRBJ2-2; D is undetermined. The germline V gene encodes CDR1 SGHTA and CDR2 FQGNSA. V was cut by 1 base and J by 1 base, with 10 bases left in between. This CDR3 has 16 amino acids. The CDR3 DNA reads TGTGCCAGCAGCTTAGAACTTTTCGGGAACACCGGGGAGCTGTTTTTT. Residues: CASSLELFGNTGELFF.

This clonotype was found a few times. V gene TRBV20-1 combines with J gene TRBJ2-7; 8 bases are a match to TRBD2. The junction had 7 bases not matched to a gene; V was cut back by 6 bases and J by 3 bases. This CDR3 has 13 residues. CDR1 DFQATT and CDR2 SNEGSKA come from the germline V gene (reference sequence). DNA for the CDR3: TGCAGTGCCTTCCAGCGGGAGAGCTACGAGCAGTACTTC. Translation gives CSAFQRESYEQYF.

This clonotype was seen ten or more times. The chain carries TRBV18 and TRBJ2-1; 10 bases match TRBD2. Germline V CDR1 and CDR2: KGHSH, LQKENI. The CDR3 spans 15 residues. The junction had 6 bases not matched to a gene; V was cut back by 3 bases and J by 7 bases. The CDR3 sequence: CASSPVAGGNNEQFF. The CDR3 coding sequence is TGTGCCAGCTCACCTGTAGCGGGAGGTAATAATGAGCAGTTCTTC.

The J gene is TRBJ2-7, the V gene TRBV14, with D hard to call. V lost 1 base, J lost 5 bases, and 9 bases lay in between. The CDR3 loop spans 13 amino acids. Germline-derived CDR1 and CDR2 are SGHDN and FVKESK. CDR3 amino acids: CASSQVRPDEQYF. CDR3 sequence (DNA): TGTGCCAGCAGCCAAGTAAGACCGGACGAGCAGTACTTC.

This clonotype has just a few counts. The rearrangement uses TRBV20-1 and TRBJ2-1; 9 nucleotides match TRBD2. The CDR3 is 18 amino acids. V trimming: 6 bases; J trimming: 3 bases; junction bases outside the gene matches: 18. Per the germline V gene, CDR1 is DFQATT and CDR2 is SNEGSKA (reference sequence). As DNA, the CDR3 is TGCAGTGCGCCGACCCGGAGGGATAGCGGGAGCTACTACAATGAGCAGTTCTTC. It is translated as CSAPTRRDSGSYYNEQFF.

This clonotype was recorded at least ten times. The genes are TRBV28 and TRBJ2-5, with TRBD1 matching 11 bases. The CDR3 has 17 residues. V shed 5 bases, J shed 5 bases, and the junction held 13 bases outside the gene matches. Germline values: CDR1 MDHEN, CDR2 SYDVKM. DNA for the CDR3: TGTGCCAGCAGTCCCCAGGGACAGGGGGTCCTAAGCGAGACCCAGTACTTC. Translating gives CASSPQGQGVLSETQYF.

In this sample, this clonotype turned up many times. This chain uses TRBV28 with TRBJ2-7; D is unresolved. Trimming left V 4 bases short and J 12 bases short, with 16 bases between. CDR1 is MDHEN, CDR2 SYDVKM, per germline. The CDR3 is 12 residues long. In DNA, the CDR3 is TGTGCCAGCAGTTATACGGTATTTGATCGGTACTTC. The encoded protein is CASSYTVFDRYF.

The chain has TRBV7-9 and TRBJ2-1; D not resolved. Germline values: CDR1 SEHNR, CDR2 FQNEAQ (reference sequence). This CDR3 is 11 amino acids long. Trimming pared 1 base from V and 11 bases from J, leaving 6 bases between. CDR3 in amino acids: CASSLEVQQFF. CDR3 nucleotide sequence: TGTGCCAGCAGCTTAGAGGTCCAGCAGTTCTTC.

This clonotype showed up just a few times. The J gene is TRBJ1-6, the V gene TRBV4-3; tentative D call: TRBD1 (5 bases). The CDR3 covers 14 residues. The germline V gene has CDR1 LGHNA and CDR2 YSLEER. V was pared by 0 bases and J by 11 bases, with 11 bases between. The CDR3 DNA follows: TGCGCCAGCAGCCAAGATCGGGGGGAGCCACCCCTCCACTTT. As protein: CASSQDRGEPPLHF.

The rearrangement links TRBV9 to TRBJ2-2; 8 bases align to TRBD1. CDR1 and CDR2 (germline): SGDLS, YYNGEE. This CDR3 has 16 residues. Germline trimming cut 4 bases from V and 1 base from J; bases unmatched to any gene: 6. The CDR3 sequence: CASSPRDRMNTGELFF. CDR3 DNA sequence: TGTGCCAGCAGCCCACGGGACAGGATGAACACCGGGGAGCTGTTTTTT.

This clonotype is judged large. This chain connects TRBV12-3 or TRBV12-4 to TRBJ1-1; no firm D call. The CDR3 spans 15 residues. Between the trimmed V and J ends, which lost 6 bases and 6 bases, there was a span of 20 bases. The chain's CDR3 is CASSPLANPGSEAFF. For the CDR3, the DNA is TGTGCCAGCAGCCCTCTTGCCAACCCGGGATCTGAAGCTTTCTTT.

The chain uses TRBV28 and TRBJ1-1, with D unclear. Deletions cut 4 bases from V and 3 bases from J, with 9 bases between. Germline assignment: CDR1 MDHEN and CDR2 SYDVKM. The CDR3 covers 13 residues. CDR3 nucleotide sequence: TGTGCCAGCAGTTCGAACATGGACACTGAAGCTTTCTTT. Protein product: CASSSNMDTEAFF.